These 27 T cell receptor beta chains share one sample of origin, sequenced in a study of blood T cell repertoires in COVID-19. The protocol was immunoSEQ multiplex PCR, while the TCRdb copy is restricted to in-frame clones and leaves out a portion. The sample records fewer than 200,000 clones, 80% to 90% being singletons. The material sequenced was PBMCs or T cells enriched from blood (not recorded which). Every receptor here comes from a woman aged 18-29 years who had recovered from COVID-19.

The V call is TRBV6-5, the J call TRBJ1-5, with D perhaps matching TRBD1 (6 bases). The germline CDR1 and CDR2 sequences are MNHEY and SVGAGI. The ends were cut back, 6 bases at V and 0 bases at J, with 12 bases in the middle. The CDR3 length is 15 residues. CDR3 nucleotide sequence: TGTGCCAGCAGCGACAGGCTAACTAGCAATCAGCCCCAGCATTTT. It translates to CASSDRLTSNQPQHF.

V usage is TRBV2 and J usage is TRBJ1-5, with a tentative D call TRBD1 (5 bases). Trimming removed 6 bases from V and 9 bases from J, with 24 bases in between. The CDR3 is 16 amino acids. The germline CDR1 and CDR2 sequences are SNHLY and FYNNEI. CDR3: CASRRNLDRASPPQHF. The CDR3 nucleotides read TGTGCCAGCAGACGGAACTTAGACAGAGCAAGTCCGCCCCAGCATTTT.

The rearrangement uses TRBV19 and TRBJ2-1; TRBD1 agrees at 10 bases. J gave up 4 bases and V 9 bases, and 6 bases lay outside the gene matches. The CDR3 runs 14 residues. From germline, CDR1 is LNHDA and CDR2 SQIVND (reference sequence). CDR3 in DNA: TGTGCCAGCAACCGGGACAGGGGATACAATGAGCAGTTCTTC. It yields the protein CASNRDRGYNEQFF.

The chain combines TRBV2 with TRBJ2-5; D possibly corresponds to TRBD1 (6 bases). V was trimmed by 6 bases and J by 5 bases, leaving 13 bases between them. The germline V gene has CDR1 SNHLY and CDR2 FYNNEI. The CDR3 runs 13 residues. This chain's CDR3 is CASRSRGWETQYF. The CDR3, as DNA: TGTGCCAGCAGATCGAGGGGGTGGGAGACCCAGTACTTC.

The V gene is TRBV6-5, the J gene TRBJ2-1, with TRBD2 matching over 7 bases. CDR1 is MNHEY, CDR2 SVGAGI, per germline. The CDR3 loop spans 15 amino acids. Trimming cost V 7 bases and J 4 bases; bases outside gene matches: 10. CDR3 residues: CASNPRASGYNEQFF. Here the CDR3 DNA reads TGTGCCAGCAATCCCCGGGCTAGCGGTTACAATGAGCAGTTCTTC.

The chain recombines TRBV10-2 with TRBJ2-2; 9 nucleotides agree with TRBD1. V gave up 5 bases and J gave up 3 bases; unmatched junction bases: 4. Germline lookup yields CDR1 WSHSY and CDR2 SAAADI. This CDR3 comprises 15 residues. In nucleotides, the CDR3 is TGCGCCAGCAGTTCGGACAGGGGTTACACCGGGGAGCTGTTTTTT. This gives the protein CASSSDRGYTGELFF.

This clone was detected a few times. The CDR3 here is CASSKSQDSNQPQHF. The CDR3 bases are TGTGCCAGCAGCAAATCCCAGGATAGCAATCAGCCCCAGCATTTT. This chain links TRBV21-1 with TRBJ1-5; the DNA was not used to check the table's D call, TRBD1. TRBV21-1 represents a pseudogene. The CDR3 consists of 15 residues.

The rearrangement joins TRBV28 to TRBJ2-7; D is perhaps TRBD1 (5 bases). V lost 7 bases and J 0 bases, leaving 19 bases between the germline ends. The CDR3 runs 16 residues. Germline V CDR1 and CDR2: MDHEN, SYDVKM. The CDR3 region is CASIPRQLLSSYEQYF. The CDR3 DNA sequence: TGTGCCAGCATACCCCGACAGTTATTAAGCTCCTACGAGCAGTACTTC.

The gene calls are TRBV7-9 and TRBJ1-5; TRBD1 agrees at 7 bases. The CDR3 consists of 15 residues. Trimming cost V 4 bases and J 3 bases; bases outside gene matches: 6. Germline values: CDR1 SEHNR, CDR2 FQNEAQ (reference sequence). DNA of the CDR3: TGTGCCAGCAGCTCCACGACAGGGACCAATCAGCCCCAGCATTTT. The encoded protein is CASSSTTGTNQPQHF.

The chain combines TRBV6-2 or TRBV6-3 with TRBJ2-5, with 7 bases that match TRBD2. CDR1 is MNHEY and CDR2 is SVGEGT in the germline V gene. CDR3 size: 18 residues. After removal of 0 bases from V and 7 bases from J, the junction contained 17 bases not matched to a gene. CDR3 coding DNA: TGTGCCAGCAGTTACTCGGGGCCTACTAGCGCCAACCCGTGGACCCAGTACTTC. Residues: CASSYSGPTSANPWTQYF.

This clone has just one count. This sequence joins TRBV10-3 and TRBJ2-3; 8 bases line up with TRBD2. This CDR3 has 13 residues. With 10 bases clipped from V and 2 bases from J, the junction kept 5 bases outside the gene matches. Germline V gives CDR1 ENHRY, CDR2 SYGVKD. The CDR3 protein is CATPLAVTDTQYF. CDR3 nucleotides: TGTGCCACCCCACTAGCGGTCACAGATACGCAGTATTTT.

The chain uses TRBV7-9 and TRBJ2-7, with D possibly TRBD1 on 5 matching bases. The CDR3 length is 13 residues. Germline V gene lookup returns CDR1 SEHNR and CDR2 FQNEAQ (reference sequence). V was shortened by 4 bases and J by 2 bases, with 9 bases between the two germline ends. The CDR3 sequence: CASSSGRAYEQYF. Written as DNA, the CDR3 is TGTGCCAGCAGCTCAGGCAGGGCCTACGAGCAGTACTTC.

This clone was counted a single time. The chain has TRBV5-1 and TRBJ2-5; D gene ambiguous. The germline V gene encodes CDR1 SGHRS and CDR2 YFSETQ. This CDR3 has 16 residues. Trimming pared 1 base from V and 2 bases from J, leaving 15 bases between. The CDR3 protein is CASSLSRSEIQETQYF. For the CDR3, the DNA is TGCGCCAGCAGCTTGTCCAGGTCCGAAATTCAAGAGACCCAGTACTTC.

The V and J genes are TRBV7-9 and TRBJ1-4; weak D call: TRBD1 (6 bases). The CDR3 consists of 14 residues. V dropped 5 bases and J dropped 0 bases, with 7 bases sitting between them. Germline values: CDR1 SEHNR, CDR2 FQNEAQ (reference sequence). The CDR3 here is CASSAGATNEKLFF. CDR3 DNA sequence: TGTGCCAGCAGCGCAGGGGCAACTAATGAAAAACTGTTTTTT.

The chain recombines TRBV28 with TRBJ1-2, with a weak D call TRBD1 (5 bases). Trimming removed 5 bases at V and 8 bases at J, with 15 bases between. The CDR3 consists of 13 residues. Per the germline V gene, CDR1 is MDHEN and CDR2 is SYDVKM. In nucleotides, the CDR3 is TGTGCCAGCAGTGCCGGGGACTTAAAGGGCTACACCTTC. Its protein is CASSAGDLKGYTF.

The rearrangement joins TRBV6-5 to TRBJ2-7; 10 bases fit TRBD1. Germline-derived CDR1 and CDR2 are MNHEY and SVGAGI. The CDR3 is 16 amino acids. The trim removed 1 base at V and 5 bases at J, leaving 8 bases unmatched. The CDR3 region has the DNA TGTGCCAGCAGTTACTACGGGGACAGGGGCGTCCACGAGCAGTACTTC. Translation gives CASSYYGDRGVHEQYF.

This chain joins TRBV6-1 and TRBJ2-7, with a weak D call TRBD1 (6 bases). V gave up 3 bases and J gave up 2 bases, with 8 bases separating them. CDR3 size: 13 residues. Germline V gene lookup returns CDR1 MNHNS and CDR2 SASEGT. The chain's CDR3 is CASSDRGPYEQYF. The CDR3 coding sequence is TGTGCCAGCAGTGACAGGGGTCCCTACGAGCAGTACTTC.

This chain uses TRBV6-4 with TRBJ1-1, with 7 bases fitting TRBD1. The CDR3 is made up of 14 amino acids. V shed 3 bases and J 4 bases; nucleotides not matched to a gene: 5. Germline CDR1 is MRHNA and CDR2 is SNTAGT. The CDR3 is CASSDGQGGTEAFF. The DNA of the CDR3 is TGTGCCAGCAGTGATGGGCAGGGGGGCACTGAAGCTTTCTTT.

The genes are TRBV25-1 and TRBJ1-4; D is possibly TRBD1 (6 bases). Trimming pared 1 base from V and 8 bases from J, leaving 14 bases between. The germline V gene has CDR1 MGHDK and CDR2 SYGVNS. The CDR3 loop spans 15 amino acids. As DNA, the CDR3 is TGTGCCAGCAGTGAATTACGGCAGGGGCCCGAAAAACTGTTTTTT. The encoded protein is CASSELRQGPEKLFF.

The count of this clone is one. The chain couples TRBV18 to TRBJ2-3, with 8 bases fitting TRBD2. With V trimmed by 8 bases and J by 2 bases, 15 bases remained unmatched. CDR1 KGHSH and CDR2 LQKENI come from the germline V gene. This CDR3 comprises 17 residues. CDR3 coding DNA: TGTGCCAGCGATATCACAGGAAGCGGGGGCCCCACAGATACGCAGTATTTT. Its translation is CASDITGSGGPTDTQYF.

V usage is TRBV19 and J usage is TRBJ1-1, with 10 bases matching TRBD1. The CDR3 extends over 11 amino acids. The V gene end was trimmed by 10 bases and the J gene end by 10 bases; junction bases not matched to a gene: 6. The V gene's germline CDR1 is LNHDA and CDR2 SQIVND (reference sequence). CDR3 sequence reads: CAIGTGAAAFF. The DNA for the CDR3 is TGTGCCATAGGGACAGGGGCGGCAGCTTTCTTT.

This chain uses TRBV6-5 with TRBJ2-7; D may be TRBD1 (7 bases). V lost 6 bases, J lost 3 bases, and 12 bases lay in between. From germline, CDR1 is MNHEY and CDR2 SVGAGI. CDR3 size: 13 residues. The CDR3 loop reads CASRTGTVYEQYF. CDR3 sequence (DNA): TGTGCCAGCAGGACAGGGACTGTCTACGAGCAGTACTTC.

The rearrangement joins TRBV19 to TRBJ1-2; no definite D call. Germline CDR1 and CDR2: LNHDA and SQIVND (reference sequence). V was trimmed by 3 bases and J by 4 bases, leaving 9 bases between them. This CDR3 region has 13 residues. CDR3 DNA sequence: TGTGCCAGTAGTATTGTCGGAGGCTATGGCTACACCTTC. It codes for CASSIVGGYGYTF.

The chain is built from TRBV5-6 and TRBJ1-2; D gene unclear. CDR3 length: 14 residues. V lost 4 bases to trimming and J lost 7 bases, with 17 bases between them. Per germline, CDR1 SGHDT and CDR2 YYEEEE. The CDR3 DNA follows: TGTGCCAGCAGCCCCGTGGCGGATGAACGTGGCTACACCTTC. It encodes CASSPVADERGYTF.

The genes are TRBV9 and TRBJ2-1; the match to TRBD2 covers 11 bases. Germline CDR1 and CDR2: SGDLS and YYNGEE. V was pared by 3 bases and J by 7 bases, with 9 bases of the junction left unmatched. The CDR3 runs to 16 residues. CDR3 DNA: TGTGCCAGCAGCGCAAATCTAGCGGGAGGAACAAATGAGCAGTTCTTC. It yields the protein CASSANLAGGTNEQFF.

The chain has TRBV19 and TRBJ1-2; D is uncertain. Germline CDR1 is LNHDA and CDR2 is SQIVND (reference sequence). This CDR3 contains 13 residues. Trimming took off 5 bases at V and 4 bases at J, with 11 bases between the two ends. The CDR3 nucleotides read TGTGCCAGTAGTCCCGACGGAGTCTATGGCTACACCTTC. It yields the protein CASSPDGVYGYTF. The complete variable domain, with remaining parts taken from reference TRBV19 and TRBJ1-2, reads DGGITQSPKYLFRKEGQNVTLSCEQNLNHDAMYWYRQDPGQGLRLIYYSQIVNDFQKGDIAEGYSVSREKKESFPLTVTSAQKNPTAFYLCASSPDGVYGYTFGSGTRLTVV.

The J gene is TRBJ1-6, the V gene TRBV7-2; tentatively, D is TRBD1 (5 bases). The CDR3 runs to 15 residues. Per germline, CDR1 SGHTA and CDR2 FQGNSA. Trimming took 2 bases from V and 9 from J, leaving 14 bases between them. CDR3 residues: CASSLFAGKGSPLHF. The CDR3 DNA reads as TGTGCCAGCAGCTTATTTGCAGGGAAGGGTTCACCCCTCCACTTT.